Included here is one TCR beta chain sequence, with context. Original methodology: The authors estimated nucleated cell counts from reference gene primer amplification. Here immunoSEQ multiplex PCR was the method, and the copy in TCRdb shows in-frame clones only, minus some. The V and J calls and the clone size are those of that table, but D and trimming were determined from the DNA. The sample contains roughly 500,000 clones, 89% of which appear only once. Seattle's cohort entered during active infection and was followed longitudinally. This sample was included in a study of blood T cell repertoires in COVID-19. Overall study: Sites in the United States, Italy and Spain provided acute and convalescent COVID-19 samples. Nucleic acid was either cDNA or gDNA, and it came from T cells, B-cell-depleted T cells, or PBMCs.

Trimming took off 5 bases at V and 2 bases at J, with 12 bases between the two ends. The CDR3 is made up of 14 amino acids. The germline V gene encodes CDR1 SEHNR and CDR2 FQNEAQ (reference sequence). Sequencing was carried out using peripheral blood. The genes are TRBV7-9 and TRBJ1-2; D gene ambiguous. The sequence derives from a man between 18 and 29 years old with COVID-19, enrolled during active disease. In nucleotides, the CDR3 is TGTGCCAGCAGCCAACAGCCCAGAAACTATGGCTACACCTTC. Translating it yields CASSQQPRNYGYTF.